The clone carrying this TCR beta chain showed up just a few times. Its antigen remains unidentified. TCRdb redid the calling of the 5' RACE reads with MiXCR, one entry per CDR3 protein. The table has about 490,000 distinct CDR3 sequences, about 16% seen once. CDR3 size: 15 residues. Deletions cut 0 bases from V and 11 bases from J, with 21 bases between. Germline CDR1 and CDR2: DFQATT and SNEGSKA (reference sequence). The data are from a study of identical twins. Whole-study results and caveats: Conclusions came from cross-sectional statistical analysis, not from following the same donors. Out-of-frame alpha sequences common to twins exhibited a surplus of low generation probability.

In addition, the sample was reused for a study of yellow fever vaccine responses in identical twins.

V is TRBV20-1 and J is TRBJ2-3; TRBD1 or TRBD2 may be the D gene (6 bases each). Input material: CD4+ T cells sorted from blood. The source is a woman younger than 35 in good health. The CDR3 loop reads CSARDLNERGQGQYF. DNA for the CDR3: TGCAGTGCTAGAGATCTGAATGAACGGGGGCAAGGGCAGTATTTT.